These 12 T cell receptor beta chains were all obtained from the same sample, sequenced in a study of type 1 regulatory T cells. Each CDR3 protein is one row after TCRdb ran MiXCR on the reads. The table lists about 62,000 distinct CDR3 sequences, around 62% of them singletons. What these receptors recognize is not known. Sequenced: cultured non-Tr1 T cells, either the whole culture or a sorted T cell fraction (not recorded which). The receptors come from a human donor in good health.

This clonotype turned up a few times. The J gene is TRBJ2-3, the V gene TRBV7-2, with D possibly TRBD1 on 5 matching bases. Germline CDR1 is SGHTA and CDR2 is FQGNSA. The V and J ends lost 3 bases and 4 bases respectively, with 14 bases between them. The CDR3 extends over 15 amino acids. The CDR3 sequence is CASSLQGGGPDTQYF. The CDR3 region has the DNA TGTGCCAGCAGCTTGCAGGGTGGTGGGCCAGATACGCAGTATTTT.

This clonotype was observed a few times. V usage is TRBV4-1 and J usage is TRBJ1-2; D not resolved. From germline, CDR1 is MGHRA and CDR2 YSYEKL. V was shortened by 3 bases and J by 7 bases, with 18 bases between the two germline ends. This CDR3 has 15 residues. The CDR3 is CASSQATDLRSGYTF. DNA of the CDR3: TGCGCCAGCAGCCAGGCAACGGACTTACGGAGTGGCTACACCTTC.

Within the sample, this clonotype is medium-sized. V is TRBV20-1 and J is TRBJ2-1; 9 bases agree with TRBD2. This CDR3 has 16 amino acids. Trimming took 8 bases from V and 5 from J; bases not matched to a gene: 16. Germline loops: CDR1 DFQATT, CDR2 SNEGSKA (reference sequence). The CDR3 DNA reads as TGCAGTTCGGCTCGGGACCGCCAGCGGGGGGACAATGAGCAGTTCTTC. Its protein is CSSARDRQRGDNEQFF.

This chain joins TRBV6-5 and TRBJ2-1, with D tentatively TRBD2 (5 bases). Germline V gene sequence: CDR1 MNHEY, CDR2 SVGAGI. Trimming cost V 4 bases and J 6 bases, with 13 bases left between them. This CDR3 is 14 amino acids long. CDR3 nucleotides: TGTGCCAGCAGTTCCCCGGTGGCGGGCAATGAGCAGTTCTTC. It is translated as CASSSPVAGNEQFF.

The chain carries TRBV6-2 or TRBV6-3 and TRBJ2-5; D unclear. Germline-derived CDR1 and CDR2 are MNHEY and SVGEGT. V was clipped by 7 bases and J by 4 bases, with 10 bases between them. This CDR3 has 12 amino acids. The CDR3 nucleotides are TGTGCCAGCAAGGACCCGAGAGAGACCCAGTACTTC. This gives the protein CASKDPRETQYF.

The CDR3 here is CASSLVAGGTGELFF. CDR3 DNA: TGTGCCAGCAGCTTAGTAGCAGGTGGGACCGGGGAGCTGTTTTTT. J is TRBJ2-2 and V is TRBV7-2, with D hard to call. The CDR3 is 15 amino acids. Germline V gene lookup returns CDR1 SGHTA and CDR2 FQGNSA. V was trimmed by 1 base and J by 5 bases, leaving 11 bases between them.

The V and J genes are TRBV7-3 and TRBJ2-3, with D hard to call. The length of the CDR3 is 13 residues. Trimming stripped 0 bases from V and 6 bases from J, with 7 bases between. CDR1 is SGHTA and CDR2 is FQGTGA in the germline V gene. CDR3 sequence reads: CASSLTLSDTQYF. The CDR3, as DNA: TGTGCCAGCAGCTTAACTCTATCTGATACGCAGTATTTT.

This clonotype was seen more than once but under ten times. The junction departs from germline at one end; a sequencing error may be responsible. The genes are TRBV5-1 and TRBJ2-7, with D hard to call. The CDR3 has 12 amino acids. Per the germline V gene, CDR1 is SGHRS and CDR2 is YFSETQ. CDR3 residues: CASSLDGSQSDF. The CDR3 bases are TGCGCCAGCAGCTTGGATGGCTCCCAATCGGACTTC.

This chain links TRBV5-1 with TRBJ2-7; D gene unclear. Trimming removed 0 bases from V and 4 bases from J, with 5 bases in between. This CDR3 is 12 amino acids long. Germline-derived CDR1 and CDR2 are SGHRS and YFSETQ. This chain's CDR3 is CASSLGFYEQYF. DNA for the CDR3: TGCGCCAGCAGCTTGGGATTTTACGAGCAGTACTTC.

V is TRBV6-5 and J is TRBJ1-2, with TRBD1 matching over 12 bases. The CDR3 totals 17 residues. Germline-derived CDR1 and CDR2 are MNHEY and SVGAGI. J lost 6 bases, V lost 0 bases, and 8 bases had no gene match. CDR3 DNA sequence: TGTGCCAGCAGTTACTCGAGCGGGACAGGGGGCGCAAATGGCTACACCTTC. Translating gives CASSYSSGTGGANGYTF.

The rearrangement joins TRBV27 to TRBJ2-6; D tentatively reads TRBD1 or TRBD2 (5 bases each). There are 18 residues in the CDR3. V was trimmed by 6 bases and J by 0 bases, leaving 18 bases between them. Germline loops: CDR1 MNHEY, CDR2 SMNVEV (reference sequence). The CDR3 DNA follows: TGTGCCAGCAGGCCCAGGGCAGGACTCCACTCTGGGGCCAACGTCCTGACTTTC. Translating gives CASRPRAGLHSGANVLTF. The full variable domain, with the rest looked up from reference TRBV27 and TRBJ2-6, is EAQVTQNPRYLITVTGKKLTVTCSQNMNHEYMSWYRQDPGLGLRQIYYSMNVEVTDKGDVPEGYKVSRKEKRNFPLILESPSPNQTSLYFCASRPRAGLHSGANVLTFGAGSRLTVL.

The J gene is TRBJ2-1, the V gene TRBV2; D not certain. The CDR3 length is 14 residues. V gave up 7 bases and J gave up 0 bases, with 10 bases separating them. Germline V CDR1 and CDR2: SNHLY, FYNNEI. The CDR3 loop reads CASTPGSSYNEQFF. In DNA form, the CDR3 reads TGTGCCAGCACCCCAGGTAGCTCCTACAATGAGCAGTTCTTC.